This T cell receptor (beta chain) was captured by sequencing in a study of spatial heterogeneity in lung cancer. Overall study findings and caveats: Resection saw ubiquitous expanded tumor TCRs appear in blood more than follow-up did.

Regarding this clonotype: The antigen is not known.

This CDR3 comprises 12 residues. Germline CDR1 LNHDA, CDR2 SQIVND (reference sequence). V lost 9 bases to trimming and J lost 7 bases, with 10 bases between them. TCRdb itself ran the 5' RACE reads through MiXCR, one entry per CDR3 protein. This table holds roughly 39,000 distinct CDR3 sequences, roughly 8% found once. Time point denoted: sample taken at primary tumor resection. Sequencing of whole RNA from tumor, nontumor lung or frozen PBMC involved no sorting. Sequences were derived from PBMCs, sampled at surgery. The receptor's source is a male donor with early-stage non-small cell lung cancer. This chain links TRBV19 with TRBJ1-6; a weak D match, TRBD1 (5 bases). DNA for the CDR3: TGTGCCAGCCGGGGCACCAATTCACCCCTCCACTTT. Encoded protein: CASRGTNSPLHF. The full variable domain, rest sourced from reference TRBV19 and TRBJ1-6, is DGGITQSPKYLFRKEGQNVTLSCEQNLNHDAMYWYRQDPGQGLRLIYYSQIVNDFQKGDIAEGYSVSREKKESFPLTVTSAQKNPTAFYLCASRGTNSPLHFGNGTRLTVT.